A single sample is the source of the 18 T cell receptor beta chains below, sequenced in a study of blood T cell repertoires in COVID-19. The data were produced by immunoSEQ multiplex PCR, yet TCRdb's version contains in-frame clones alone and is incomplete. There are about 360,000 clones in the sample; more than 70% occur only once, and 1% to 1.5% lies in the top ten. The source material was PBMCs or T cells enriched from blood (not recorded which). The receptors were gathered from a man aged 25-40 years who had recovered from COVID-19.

DNA for the CDR3: TGTGCCAGCAGCTGGCAGTCCTACAATGAGCAGTTCTTC. Residues: CASSWQSYNEQFF. The rearrangement joins TRBV13 to TRBJ2-1; D remains unclear. Deletions cut 4 bases from V and 1 base from J, with 5 bases between. This CDR3 is 13 amino acids long. In germline, CDR1 is PRHDT, CDR2 FYEKMQ (reference sequence).

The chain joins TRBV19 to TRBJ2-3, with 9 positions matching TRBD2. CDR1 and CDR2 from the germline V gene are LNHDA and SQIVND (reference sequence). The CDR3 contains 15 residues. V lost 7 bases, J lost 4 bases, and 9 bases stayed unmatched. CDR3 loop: CASTSSGGPSDTQYF. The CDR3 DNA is TGTGCCAGTACTTCAAGCGGGGGGCCTTCAGATACGCAGTATTTT.

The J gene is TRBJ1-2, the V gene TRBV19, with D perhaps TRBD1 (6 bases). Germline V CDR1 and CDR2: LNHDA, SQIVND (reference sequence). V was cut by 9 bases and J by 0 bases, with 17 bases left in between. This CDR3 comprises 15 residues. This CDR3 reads CASETGAISNYGYTF. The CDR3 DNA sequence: TGTGCCAGCGAGACAGGAGCAATTTCTAACTATGGCTACACCTTC.

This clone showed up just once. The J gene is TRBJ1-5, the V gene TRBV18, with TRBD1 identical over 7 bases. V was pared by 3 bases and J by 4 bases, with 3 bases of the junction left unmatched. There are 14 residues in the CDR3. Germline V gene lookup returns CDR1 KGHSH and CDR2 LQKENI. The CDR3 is CASSPGTENQPQHF. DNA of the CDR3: TGTGCCAGCTCACCTGGGACAGAAAATCAGCCCCAGCATTTT.

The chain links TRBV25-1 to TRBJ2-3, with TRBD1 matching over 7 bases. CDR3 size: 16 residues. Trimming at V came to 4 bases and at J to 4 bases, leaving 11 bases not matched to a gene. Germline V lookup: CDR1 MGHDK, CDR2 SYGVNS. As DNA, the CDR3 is TGTGCCAGCAGTGCCGGGACAGCGGCGAGCGCAGATACGCAGTATTTT. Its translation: CASSAGTAASADTQYF.

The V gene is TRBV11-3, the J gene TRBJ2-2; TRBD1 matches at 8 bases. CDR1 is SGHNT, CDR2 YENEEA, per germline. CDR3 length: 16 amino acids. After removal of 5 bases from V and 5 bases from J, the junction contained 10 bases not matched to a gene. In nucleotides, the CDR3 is TGTGCCAGCAGCAGCCAGGGGGCAGTAAGGACCGGGGAGCTGTTTTTT. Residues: CASSSQGAVRTGELFF. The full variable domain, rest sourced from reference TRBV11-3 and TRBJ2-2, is EAGVVQSPRYKIIEKKQPVAFWCNPISGHNTLYWYLQNLGQGPELLIRYENEEAVDDSQLPKDRFSAERLKGVDSTLKIQPAELGDSAVYLCASSSQGAVRTGELFFGEGSRLTVL.

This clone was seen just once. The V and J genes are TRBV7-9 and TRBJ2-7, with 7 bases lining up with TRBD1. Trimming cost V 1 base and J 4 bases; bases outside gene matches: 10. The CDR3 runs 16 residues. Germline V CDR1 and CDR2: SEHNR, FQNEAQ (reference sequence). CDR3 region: CASSLVLRQGGYEQYF. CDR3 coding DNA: TGTGCCAGCAGCTTAGTTCTGCGACAGGGTGGTTACGAGCAGTACTTC.

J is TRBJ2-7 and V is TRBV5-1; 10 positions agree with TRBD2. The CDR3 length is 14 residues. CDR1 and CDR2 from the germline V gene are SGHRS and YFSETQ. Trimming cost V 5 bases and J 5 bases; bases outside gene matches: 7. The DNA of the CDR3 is TGCGCCAGCAGTCCAGGGACTAGCGTCCACGAGCAGTACTTC. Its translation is CASSPGTSVHEQYF.

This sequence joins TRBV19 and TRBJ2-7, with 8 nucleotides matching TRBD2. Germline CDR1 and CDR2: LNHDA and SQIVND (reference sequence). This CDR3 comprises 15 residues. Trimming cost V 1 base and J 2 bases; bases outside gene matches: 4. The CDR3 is CASSIAERGTYEQYF. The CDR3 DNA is TGTGCCAGTAGTATAGCTGAGCGGGGGACCTACGAGCAGTACTTC.

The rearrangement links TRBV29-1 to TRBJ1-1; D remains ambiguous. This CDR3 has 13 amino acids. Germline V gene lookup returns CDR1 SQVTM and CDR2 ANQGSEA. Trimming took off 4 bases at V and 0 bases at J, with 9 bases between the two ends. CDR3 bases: TGCAGCGTTGTTATCCAGTTGAACACTGAAGCTTTCTTT. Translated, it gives CSVVIQLNTEAFF.

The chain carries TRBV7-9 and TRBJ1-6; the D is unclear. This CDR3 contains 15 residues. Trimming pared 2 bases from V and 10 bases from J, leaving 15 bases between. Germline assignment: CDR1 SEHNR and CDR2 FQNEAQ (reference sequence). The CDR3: CASSLTGLLASPLHF. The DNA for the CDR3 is TGTGCCAGCAGCTTAACTGGGCTGCTCGCCTCACCCCTCCACTTT.

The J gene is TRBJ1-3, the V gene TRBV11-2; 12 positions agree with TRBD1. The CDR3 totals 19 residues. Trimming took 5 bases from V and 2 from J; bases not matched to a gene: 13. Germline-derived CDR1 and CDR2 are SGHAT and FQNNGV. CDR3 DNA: TGTGCCAGCAGCGTCCCCGGGACAGGGGGCCCCAAGCCTGGAAACACCATATATTTT. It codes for CASSVPGTGGPKPGNTIYF.

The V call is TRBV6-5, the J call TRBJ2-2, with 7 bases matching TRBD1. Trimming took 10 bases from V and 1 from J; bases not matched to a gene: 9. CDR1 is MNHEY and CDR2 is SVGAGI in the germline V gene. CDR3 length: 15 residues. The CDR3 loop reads CATEEGGLNTGELFF. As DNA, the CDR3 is TGTGCCACCGAAGAAGGGGGCCTGAACACCGGGGAGCTGTTTTTT.

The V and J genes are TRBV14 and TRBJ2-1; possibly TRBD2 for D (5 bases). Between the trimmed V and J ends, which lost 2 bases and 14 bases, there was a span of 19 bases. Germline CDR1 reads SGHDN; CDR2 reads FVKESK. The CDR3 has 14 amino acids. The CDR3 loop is CASSQNLGGGLKFF. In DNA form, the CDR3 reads TGTGCCAGCAGCCAAAACCTAGGAGGAGGTCTCAAGTTCTTC.

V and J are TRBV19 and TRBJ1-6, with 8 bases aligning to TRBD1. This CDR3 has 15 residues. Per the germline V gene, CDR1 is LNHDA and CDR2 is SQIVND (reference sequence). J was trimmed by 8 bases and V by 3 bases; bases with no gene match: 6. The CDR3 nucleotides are TGTGCCAGTAGTATCTGGACAGGGCGGGATTCACCCCTCCACTTT. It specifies CASSIWTGRDSPLHF.

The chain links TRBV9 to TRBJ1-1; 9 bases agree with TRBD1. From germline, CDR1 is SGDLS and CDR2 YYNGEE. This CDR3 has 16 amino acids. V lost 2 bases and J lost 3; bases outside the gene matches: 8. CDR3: CASSVDPGQGDTEAFF. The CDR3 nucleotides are TGTGCCAGCAGCGTCGATCCGGGACAGGGCGACACTGAAGCTTTCTTT.

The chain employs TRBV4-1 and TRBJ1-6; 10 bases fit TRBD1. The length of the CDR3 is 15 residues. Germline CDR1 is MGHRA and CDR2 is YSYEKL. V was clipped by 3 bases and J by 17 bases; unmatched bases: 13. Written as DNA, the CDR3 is TGCGCCAGCAGCCAGGGGGACAGGGGTAAGGGGTTTGTCCACTTT. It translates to CASSQGDRGKGFVHF.

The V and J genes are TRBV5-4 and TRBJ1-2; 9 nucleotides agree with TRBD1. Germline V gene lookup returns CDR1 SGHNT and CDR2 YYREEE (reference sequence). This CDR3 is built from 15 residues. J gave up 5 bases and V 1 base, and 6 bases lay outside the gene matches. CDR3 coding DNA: TGTGCCAGCAGCTTGTCGGGGACAGGGCGTTATGGCTACACCTTC. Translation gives CASSLSGTGRYGYTF.